This T cell receptor beta chain derives from a study of blood T cell repertoires in COVID-19. The overall study: Samples came from the United States, Italy and Spain, spanning acute and convalescent COVID-19. PBMCs, B-cell-depleted T cells, or T cells were the source of the cDNA or gDNA that made up the material.

Per the original data handling: Reference gene primer amplification yielded estimated nucleated cell counts. This table comes from immunoSEQ multiplex PCR, and its TCRdb copy is limited to in-frame clones, with some not included. That table supplies the V and J calls and clone size; D and trimming were determined from the DNA. The table has about 500,000 clones, approximately 92% seen once. Germline V lookup: CDR1 LNHNV, CDR2 YYDKDF (reference sequence). CDR3 length equals 16 residues. V trimming: 0 bases; J trimming: 1 base; junction bases outside the gene matches: 0. The sample comprised peripheral blood. The receptor was isolated from a man aged 18 to 29 with COVID-19, enrolled during active disease. The rearrangement links TRBV15 to TRBJ2-2; the match to TRBD2 covers 9 bases. CDR3 DNA: TGTGCCACCAGCAGAGAACTAGCGGGGAACACCGGGGAGCTGTTTTTT. Protein: CATSRELAGNTGELFF.